This T cell receptor beta chain stems from a study of T cell repertoires in cytomegalovirus infection. Turning to the study itself: Indications of both CMV infection and matching HLA type were provided by public TCR beta signatures. Study-wide results and limits: Totalled public TCR beta family frequency picked out people who carried CMV plus the relevant HLA. Clonotype analysis showed dominance of the ex vivo response by HLA-C-restricted CMV-specific TCR beta clonotypes.

This clonotype was detected ten times or more. Antigen unknown. TCRdb reprocessed the reads with MiXCR, giving one entry per CDR3 protein. The sample includes some 100,000 distinct CDR3 sequences, less than 25% of them seen just once. The ends were cut back, 2 bases at V and 1 base at J, with 11 bases in the middle. CDR1 is SGHTA, CDR2 FQGNSA, per germline. CDR3 size: 15 residues. The TCR sequence derives from a human donor in good health (CMV status not recorded). Some clones in this sample may be carry-over from other donors' samples. Sequenced: CD8+ T cells from PBMCs. This chain joins TRBV7-2 and TRBJ2-5; D possibly corresponds to TRBD2 (5 bases). The CDR3 sequence: CASSLLAGTQETQYF. The CDR3 coding sequence is TGTGCCAGCAGCTTACTGGCGGGTACCCAAGAGACCCAGTACTTC.